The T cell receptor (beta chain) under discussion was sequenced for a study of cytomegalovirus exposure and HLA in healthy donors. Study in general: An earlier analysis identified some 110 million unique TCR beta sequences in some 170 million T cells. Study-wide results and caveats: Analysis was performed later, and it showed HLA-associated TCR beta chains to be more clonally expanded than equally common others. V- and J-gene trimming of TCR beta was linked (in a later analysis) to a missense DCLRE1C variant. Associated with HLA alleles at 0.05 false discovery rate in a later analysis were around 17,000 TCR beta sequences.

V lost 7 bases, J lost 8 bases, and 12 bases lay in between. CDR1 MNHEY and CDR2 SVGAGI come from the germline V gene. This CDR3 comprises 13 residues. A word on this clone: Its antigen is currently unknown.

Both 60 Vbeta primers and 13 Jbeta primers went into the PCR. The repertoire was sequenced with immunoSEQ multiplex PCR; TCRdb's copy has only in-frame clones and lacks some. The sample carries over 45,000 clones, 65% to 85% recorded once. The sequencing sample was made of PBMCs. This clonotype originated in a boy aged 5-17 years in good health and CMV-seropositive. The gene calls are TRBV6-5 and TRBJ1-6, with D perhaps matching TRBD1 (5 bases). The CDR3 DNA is TGTGCCAGCAAGCGGGGCCCGGATTCACCCCTCCACTTT. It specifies CASKRGPDSPLHF.